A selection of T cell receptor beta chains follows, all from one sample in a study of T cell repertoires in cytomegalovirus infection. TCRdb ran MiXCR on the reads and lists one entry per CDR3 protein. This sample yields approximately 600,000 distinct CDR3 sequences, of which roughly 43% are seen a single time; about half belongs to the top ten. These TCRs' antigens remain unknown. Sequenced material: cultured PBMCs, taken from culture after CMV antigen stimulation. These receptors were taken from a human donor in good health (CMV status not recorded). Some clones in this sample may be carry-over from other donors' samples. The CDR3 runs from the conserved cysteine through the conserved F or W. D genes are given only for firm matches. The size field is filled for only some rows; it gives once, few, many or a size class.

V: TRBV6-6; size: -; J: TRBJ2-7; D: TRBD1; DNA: TGTGCCAGCAGTGCCGACAGGGGTACCGACGAGCAGTACTTC; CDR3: CASSADRGTDEQYF
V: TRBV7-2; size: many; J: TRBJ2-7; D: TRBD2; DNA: TGTGCCAGCAGCCCTAGCGGGAGGAGGGGCTACGAGCAGTACTTC; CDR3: CASSPSGRRGYEQYF
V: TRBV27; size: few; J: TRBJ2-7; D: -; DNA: TGTGCCAGCAGCCGCGGGACCTGGGACGAGCAGTACTTC; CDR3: CASSRGTWDEQYF
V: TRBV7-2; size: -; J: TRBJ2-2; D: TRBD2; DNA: TGTGCCAGCAGCTTATTCGGGGGGGCCGCCACCGGGGAGCTGTTTTTT; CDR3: CASSLFGGAATGELFF
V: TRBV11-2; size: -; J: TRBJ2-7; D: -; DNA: TGTGCCAGCAGCTTAGACCTGGGACCAGCCCACCACGAGCAGTACTTC; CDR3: CASSLDLGPAHHEQYF
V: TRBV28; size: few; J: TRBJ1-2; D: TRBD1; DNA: TGTGCCAGCAGTCGCCTCGGGACAGACTATGGCTACACCTTC; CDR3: CASSRLGTDYGYTF
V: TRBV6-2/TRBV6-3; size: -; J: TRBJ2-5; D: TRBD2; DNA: TGTGCCAGCACCACCCAGCGGGATACCACGGAGACCCAGTACTTC; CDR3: CASTTQRDTTETQYF
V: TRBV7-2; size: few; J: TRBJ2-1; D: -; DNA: TGTGCCAGCTTATATGGACCGGGCTCCTACAATGAGCAGTTCTTC; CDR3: CASLYGPGSYNEQFF
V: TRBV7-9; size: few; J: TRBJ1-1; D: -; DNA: TGTGCCAGCAGTCAAAAAGCGTTCAGGGTGAGTCGGGTGAACACTGAAGCTTTCTTT; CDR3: CASSQKAFRVSRVNTEAFF
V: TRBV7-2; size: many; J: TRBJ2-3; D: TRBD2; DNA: TGTGCCAGCAGCTTACGGGGGGTGACAGATACGCAGTATTTT; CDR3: CASSLRGVTDTQYF
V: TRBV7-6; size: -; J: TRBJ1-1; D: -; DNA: TGTGCCAGCAGCCCTAGTCGTGTCGGAATGAACACTGAAGCTTTCTTT; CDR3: CASSPSRVGMNTEAFF
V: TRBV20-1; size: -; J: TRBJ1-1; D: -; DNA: TGCAGTGCTATTAACACAGTTGACACTGAAGCTTTCTTT; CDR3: CSAINTVDTEAFF
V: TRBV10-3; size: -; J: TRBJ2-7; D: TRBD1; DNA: TGTGCCACCACAACAGGGGACGAGCAGTACTTC; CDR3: CATTTGDEQYF
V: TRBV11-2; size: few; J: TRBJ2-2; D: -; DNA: TGTGCCAGCAGCCATGGTGCAGGGGCGAACACCGGGGAGCTGTTTTTT; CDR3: CASSHGAGANTGELFF
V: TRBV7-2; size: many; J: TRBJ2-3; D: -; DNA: TGTGCCAGCAGCTTTAGGGCCACTTGGGGCAGTTCCCCCACAGATACGCAGTATTTT; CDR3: CASSFRATWGSSPTDTQYF
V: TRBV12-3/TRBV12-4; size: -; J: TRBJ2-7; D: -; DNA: TGTGCCAGCAGTTTGATAGGGACCGAGCAGTACTTC; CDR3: CASSLIGTEQYF
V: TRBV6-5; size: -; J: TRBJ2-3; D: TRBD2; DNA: TGTGCCAGCAGTTACTCCCTAGCGGGGGGGCACACAGATACGCAGTATTTT; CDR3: CASSYSLAGGHTDTQYF
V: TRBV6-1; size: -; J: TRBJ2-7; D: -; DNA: TGTGCCAGCAGTGAACCCCCTAGTGAGGTGGACGAGCAGTACTTC; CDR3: CASSEPPSEVDEQYF
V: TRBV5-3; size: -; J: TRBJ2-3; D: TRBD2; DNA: TGTGCCAGCAGCCCTCGGGGGGCGGGGGGGCTGGATACGCAGTATTTT; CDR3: CASSPRGAGGLDTQYF
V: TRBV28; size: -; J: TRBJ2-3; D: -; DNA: TGTGCCAGCAGCCTCCCAGCCCCTCGCGATACGCAGTATTTT; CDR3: CASSLPAPRDTQYF
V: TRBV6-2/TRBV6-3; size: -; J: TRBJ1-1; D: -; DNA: TGTGCCAGCAGTACCTTCCAGGGTAAGGTTGAAGCTTTCTTT; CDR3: CASSTFQGKVEAFF
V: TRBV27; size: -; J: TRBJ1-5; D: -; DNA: TGTGCCAGCACCATGCTGGGTGGCAATCAGCCCCAGCATTTT; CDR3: CASTMLGGNQPQHF
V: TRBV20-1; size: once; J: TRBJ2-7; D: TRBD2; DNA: TGCAGTGCTAGCGGGGAGGGCAGAACCTACGAGCAGTACTTC; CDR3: CSASGEGRTYEQYF
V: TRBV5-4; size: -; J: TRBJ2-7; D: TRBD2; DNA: TGTGCCAGCAGCTTGGGTGCGGGGGGCGAGCAGTACTTC; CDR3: CASSLGAGGEQYF
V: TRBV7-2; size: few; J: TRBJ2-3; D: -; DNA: TGTGCCAGCAGCCCGGGTCGAGGCGCAGATACGCAGTATTTT; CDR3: CASSPGRGADTQYF
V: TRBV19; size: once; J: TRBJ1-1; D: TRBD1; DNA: TGTGCCAGTACTTACAGGGGGATGAACACTGAAGCTTTCTTT; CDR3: CASTYRGMNTEAFF
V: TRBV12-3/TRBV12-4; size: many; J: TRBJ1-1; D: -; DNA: TGTGCCAGCAGTTCAGGTCCCGAAGCTTTCTTT; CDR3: CASSSGPEAFF
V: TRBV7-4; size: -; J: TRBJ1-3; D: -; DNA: TGTGCCAGCAGCCCGTGGGGAGGGTTCTCTGGAAACACCATATATTTT; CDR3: CASSPWGGFSGNTIYF
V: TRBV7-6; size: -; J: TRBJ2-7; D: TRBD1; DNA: TGTGCCAGCAGCTTTGGGTTGGGACAGCACTACGAGCAGTACTTC; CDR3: CASSFGLGQHYEQYF
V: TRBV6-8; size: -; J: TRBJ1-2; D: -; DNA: TGTGCCAGCAGTTACTCGAAAGGGGCGGAGTATGGCTACACCTTC; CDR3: CASSYSKGAEYGYTF
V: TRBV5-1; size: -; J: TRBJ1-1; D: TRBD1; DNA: TGCGCCAGCAGCGGGGGACAGTGGAACACTGAAGCTTTCTTT; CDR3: CASSGGQWNTEAFF
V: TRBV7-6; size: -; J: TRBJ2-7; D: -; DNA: TGTGCCAGCAGCTCTCGCGACACGTACGAGCAGTACTTC; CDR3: CASSSRDTYEQYF
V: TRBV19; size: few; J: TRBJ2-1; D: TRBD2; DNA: TGTGCCAGTAGTGTGGGACTAGCGGACAATGAGCAGTTCTTC; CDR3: CASSVGLADNEQFF
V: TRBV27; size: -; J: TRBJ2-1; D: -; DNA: TGTGCCAGCAGCTGGTCTAGCGCAAATGAGCAGTTCTTC; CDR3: CASSWSSANEQFF
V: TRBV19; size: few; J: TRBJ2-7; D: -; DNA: TGTGCCAGTAGCGAGACAGGGACTGGGACCTACGAGCAGTACTTC; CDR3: CASSETGTGTYEQYF
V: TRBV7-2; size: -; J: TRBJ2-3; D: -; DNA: TGTGCCAGCAGCCCAGACCCGGGGACAGATACGCAGTATTTT; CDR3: CASSPDPGTDTQYF
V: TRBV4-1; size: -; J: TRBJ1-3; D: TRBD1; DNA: TGCGCCAGCAGCCCCTTGGGACAGGGGGCTAATCGAAACACCATATATTTT; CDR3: CASSPLGQGANRNTIYF
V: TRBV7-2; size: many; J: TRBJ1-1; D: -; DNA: TGTGCCAGCAGCTTAGGGGGGGGCGACACTGAAGCTTTCTTT; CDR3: CASSLGGGDTEAFF
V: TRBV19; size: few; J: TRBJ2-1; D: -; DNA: TGTGCCAGTAGTATTGAATTGGGACTTACTAATGAGCAGTTCTTC; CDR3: CASSIELGLTNEQFF
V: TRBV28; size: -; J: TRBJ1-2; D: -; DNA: TGTGCCAGCTTCGGGACTAACTATGGCTACACCTTC; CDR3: CASFGTNYGYTF
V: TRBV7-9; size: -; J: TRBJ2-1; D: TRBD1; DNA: TGTGCCAGCAGCTCACGAGGACAGGGGCGTCCCGGGGAGCAGTTCTTC; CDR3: CASSSRGQGRPGEQFF
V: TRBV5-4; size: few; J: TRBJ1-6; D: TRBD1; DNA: TGTGCCAGCAGCTTGTCAGGGGGTCTTTCACCCCTCCACTTT; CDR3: CASSLSGGLSPLHF
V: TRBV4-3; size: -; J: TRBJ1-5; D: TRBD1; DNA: TGCGCCAGCAGCCATCCCTCCCCGACAGGGTATGATCAGCCCCAGCATTTT; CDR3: CASSHPSPTGYDQPQHF
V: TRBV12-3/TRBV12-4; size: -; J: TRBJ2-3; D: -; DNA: TGTGCCAGCAGTTTACATCAGGGGGGGGCCGGAGATACGCAGTATTTT; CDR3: CASSLHQGGAGDTQYF
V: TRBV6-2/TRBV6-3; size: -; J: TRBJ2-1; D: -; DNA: TGTGCCAGCAGTTCCCGCCCAGCGGCTTTAAGGGGCAATGAGCAGTTCTTC; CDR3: CASSSRPAALRGNEQFF
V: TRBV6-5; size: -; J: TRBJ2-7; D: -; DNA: TGTGCCAGCAGTTCCAGGCAGGGCCTAGCCTACGAGCAGTACTTC; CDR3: CASSSRQGLAYEQYF
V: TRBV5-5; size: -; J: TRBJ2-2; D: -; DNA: TGTGCCAGCAGCTGGACAGTCAACACCGGGGAGCTGTTTTTT; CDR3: CASSWTVNTGELFF
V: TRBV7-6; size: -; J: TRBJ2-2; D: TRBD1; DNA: TGTGCCAGCAGCTTTCCTCCAGGGGGCACCGGGGAGCTGTTTTTT; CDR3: CASSFPPGGTGELFF
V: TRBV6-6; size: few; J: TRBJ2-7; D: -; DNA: TGTGCCAGCAGTTACAGCGCTTGGAGGGAGGCCGCCTACGAGCAGTACTTC; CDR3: CASSYSAWREAAYEQYF
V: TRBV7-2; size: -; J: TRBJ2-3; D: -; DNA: TGTGCCAGCAGCCCAGACCCTGGGAGCACAGATACGCAGTATTTT; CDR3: CASSPDPGSTDTQYF
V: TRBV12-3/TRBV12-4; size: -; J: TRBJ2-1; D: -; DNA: TGTGCCAGCAGCCTACGAAAGCAGGGTATCGGTAATGAGCAGTTCTTC; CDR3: CASSLRKQGIGNEQFF
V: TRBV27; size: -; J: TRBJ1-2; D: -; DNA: TGTGCCAGCAGTTTTATCCCTAACTATGGCTACACCTTC; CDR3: CASSFIPNYGYTF
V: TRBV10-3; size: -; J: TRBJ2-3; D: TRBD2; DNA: TGTGCCATCAGTGAGTCCGGAACTAGCGGGAGGCGAAGCGGTGCAGATACGCAGTATTTT; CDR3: CAISESGTSGRRSGADTQYF